One and the same sample provided the 29 T cell receptor beta chains below, sequenced in a study of shared clonotypes between healthy human individuals. Positively selected for CCR7, the CD45RO-negative cells used as naive CD8 cells excluded terminally differentiated effector memory CD45RA+ cells. Method: immunoSEQ multiplex PCR; TCRdb's copy keeps in-frame clones and lacks some. The sample yields hundreds of thousands of clones, roughly 95% seen once. The sequencing input was naive CD8+ T cells sorted from blood. These receptors were taken from a woman in her thirties in good health.

This sequence joins TRBV30 and TRBJ2-3, with 9 bases identical to TRBD1. The V and J ends lost 3 bases and 5 bases, in that order; junction bases with no gene match: 9. The CDR3 consists of 15 residues. The germline V gene encodes CDR1 GTSNPN and CDR2 SVGIG (reference sequence). The CDR3 loop is CAWSAPGQGIDTQYF. The DNA of the CDR3 is TGTGCCTGGAGCGCACCGGGACAGGGTATAGATACGCAGTATTTT.

V and J are TRBV5-1 and TRBJ2-7; 8 bases are shared with TRBD2. CDR1 and CDR2 from the germline V gene are SGHRS and YFSETQ. Trimming removed 4 bases from V and 9 bases from J; junction bases left unmatched: 15. CDR3 size: 15 residues. This CDR3 reads CASSPQPPAAGGQYF. The CDR3 region has the DNA TGCGCCAGCAGCCCCCAACCTCCAGCCGCGGGAGGGCAGTACTTC.

This chain connects TRBV4-1 to TRBJ1-6; TRBD1 is a possible D gene (5 bases). V lost 4 bases, J lost 7 bases, and 11 bases lay in between. The V gene's germline CDR1 is MGHRA and CDR2 YSYEKL. The CDR3 has 14 residues. DNA for the CDR3: TGCGCCAGCAGCCCAGGGCTTGGGAATTCACCCCTCCACTTT. It is translated as CASSPGLGNSPLHF.

The chain combines TRBV2 with TRBJ2-1; D gene uncertain. The V gene lost 8 bases and the J gene lost 9 bases, with 11 bases spanning the gap. The length of the CDR3 is 11 residues. Germline assignment: CDR1 SNHLY and CDR2 FYNNEI. The CDR3 nucleotides are TGTGCCAGCCTAAGGGTACCTGAGCAGTTCTTC. Its protein product is CASLRVPEQFF.

The V and J genes are TRBV5-1 and TRBJ2-1; D is perhaps TRBD1 (6 bases). Germline loops: CDR1 SGHRS, CDR2 YFSETQ. CDR3 length: 14 residues. V shed 0 bases and J shed 10 bases, with 14 bases lying between them. The DNA of the CDR3 is TGCGCCAGCAGCTTGGGACAGGTTGGGGACGAGCAGTTCTTC. Translated: CASSLGQVGDEQFF.

The chain couples TRBV11-2 to TRBJ2-7, with 7 bases matching TRBD1. With 5 bases clipped from V and 3 bases from J, the junction kept 7 bases outside the gene matches. Germline lookup yields CDR1 SGHAT and CDR2 FQNNGV. This CDR3 comprises 14 residues. The CDR3 loop is CASSIAGTDYEQYF. The DNA for the CDR3 is TGTGCCAGCAGCATAGCCGGGACAGACTACGAGCAGTACTTC.

This chain connects TRBV9 to TRBJ2-3, with a weak D call TRBD1 (8 bases). Germline V CDR1 and CDR2: SGDLS, YYNGEE. With 3 bases removed from V and 3 bases from J, the gap between germline ends came to 17 bases. The CDR3 has 16 residues. CDR3 coding DNA: TGTGCCAGCAGCGCGGGGAACAGGGGGGGGACAGATACGCAGTATTTT. This sequence encodes CASSAGNRGGTDTQYF.

This chain connects TRBV28 to TRBJ2-7; a possible D gene is TRBD1 (6 bases). V was clipped by 8 bases and J by 7 bases, with 15 bases between them. The CDR3 extends over 12 amino acids. Germline assignment: CDR1 MDHEN and CDR2 SYDVKM. CDR3 coding DNA: TGTGCCAGCCAAACTACAGGGTATGAGCAGTACTTC. Amino acids: CASQTTGYEQYF.

The genes are TRBV5-3 and TRBJ2-7, with D tentatively TRBD1 or TRBD2 (6 bases each). TRBV5-3 counts as an open reading frame of uncertain function. The CDR3 is 14 amino acids. Deletions cut 1 base from V and 2 bases from J, with 10 bases between. The CDR3 DNA reads TGTGCCAGAAGCTTGACGGGGGCAGCCTACGAGCAGTACTTC. It translates to CARSLTGAAYEQYF.

Comments on this clone: The sample contains more than one DNA sequence encoding this CDR3. The rearrangement links TRBV5-8 to TRBJ1-5; 7 nucleotides line up with TRBD1. CDR1 and CDR2 from the germline V gene are SGHTS and YDEGEE. V shed 0 bases, J shed 5 bases, and the junction held 2 bases outside the gene matches. The CDR3 is made up of 14 amino acids. The CDR3 is CASSLGQGYQPQHF. For the CDR3, the DNA is TGTGCCAGCAGCTTGGGACAGGGCTATCAGCCCCAGCATTTT.

The chain carries TRBV9 and TRBJ2-1; 11 nucleotides match TRBD1. The V segment lost 3 bases and the J segment 7 bases; nucleotides outside the gene matches: 9. Germline V gene data show CDR1 as SGDLS and CDR2 as YYNGEE. The CDR3 runs 16 residues. The CDR3, as DNA: TGTGCCAGCAGCGCCCGAGGACAGGGGGCGCGAAATGAGCAGTTCTTC. This gives the protein CASSARGQGARNEQFF. Filled out from reference TRBV9 and TRBJ2-1, the complete variable domain reads DSGVTQTPKHLITATGQRVTLRCSPRSGDLSVYWYQQSLDQGLQFLIQYYNGEERAKGNILERFSAQQFPDLHSELNLSSLELGDSALYFCASSARGQGARNEQFFGPGTRLTVL.

V usage is TRBV14 and J usage is TRBJ2-7; D might be TRBD2 (6 bases). In germline, CDR1 is SGHDN, CDR2 FVKESK. Trimming pared 1 base from V and 6 bases from J, leaving 16 bases between. The CDR3 has 15 amino acids. In DNA, the CDR3 is TGTGCCAGCAGCCAAGGACCGGGACTCTCTTTCGAGCAGTACTTC. Its protein product is CASSQGPGLSFEQYF.

The CDR3 loop is CASSEHRDYEQYF. The CDR3, as DNA: TGTGCCAGCAGTGAACACAGGGACTACGAGCAGTACTTC. The rearrangement uses TRBV6-1 and TRBJ2-7; perhaps TRBD1 as D (6 bases). From germline, CDR1 is MNHNS and CDR2 SASEGT. There are 13 residues in the CDR3. Trimming removed 2 bases at V and 3 bases at J, with 8 bases between.

The CDR3 bases are TGTGCCAGCAGCCCGGGGTTCGGACTAGCGGACTACGAGCAGTACTTC. Translation: CASSPGFGLADYEQYF. This chain joins TRBV5-4 and TRBJ2-7; 10 nucleotides match TRBD2. Losses at the gene ends were 4 bases for V and 3 bases for J; bases not matched to a gene: 10. This CDR3 is built from 16 residues. Germline-derived CDR1 and CDR2 are SGHNT and YYREEE (reference sequence).

The chain joins TRBV5-6 to TRBJ2-5; unclear D gene. Germline V gives CDR1 SGHDT, CDR2 YYEEEE. Trimming took off 1 base at V and 1 base at J, with 5 bases between the two ends. The CDR3 length is 13 residues. This CDR3 is CASSLKGQETQYF. The DNA of the CDR3 is TGTGCCAGCAGCTTGAAAGGCCAAGAGACCCAGTACTTC.

This chain joins TRBV15 and TRBJ2-7; D gene ambiguous. V lost 3 bases and J lost 5, with 14 bases in between. The CDR3 runs to 14 residues. Germline V gene sequence: CDR1 LNHNV, CDR2 YYDKDF (reference sequence). CDR3 in amino acids: CATSSTVSWDEQYF. The CDR3 DNA follows: TGTGCCACCAGCAGTACCGTAAGCTGGGACGAGCAGTACTTC.

The table lists this clone with a count of one. The chain links TRBV7-6 to TRBJ2-1, with unresolved D. Germline V lookup: CDR1 SGHVS, CDR2 FNYEAQ. Trimming took 1 base from V and 0 from J, leaving 7 bases between them. The CDR3 extends over 15 amino acids. The CDR3 is CASSLDDSSYNEQFF. The CDR3 DNA is TGTGCCAGCAGCTTAGATGACTCCTCCTACAATGAGCAGTTCTTC.

The rearrangement uses TRBV7-3 and TRBJ2-1, with TRBD1 matching 8 bases. With 5 bases clipped from V and 2 bases from J, the junction kept 5 bases outside the gene matches. The CDR3 sequence is 15 residues long. Germline V CDR1 and CDR2: SGHTA, FQGTGA. The CDR3 sequence: CASSLTGATYNEQFF. The CDR3, as DNA: TGTGCCAGCAGCCTGACAGGGGCGACCTACAATGAGCAGTTCTTC.

The chain couples TRBV29-1 to TRBJ2-3; D gene unclear. The V gene's germline CDR1 is SQVTM and CDR2 ANQGSEA. The CDR3 contains 11 residues. V was trimmed by 4 bases and J by 5 bases, leaving 7 bases between them. The CDR3 here is CSVVPEDTQYF. The CDR3 DNA sequence: TGCAGCGTTGTGCCGGAAGATACGCAGTATTTT.

The chain couples TRBV9 to TRBJ1-2, with D maybe TRBD1 (5 bases). V lost 8 bases to trimming and J lost 4 bases, with 15 bases between them. Germline loops: CDR1 SGDLS, CDR2 YYNGEE. The CDR3 runs to 13 residues. DNA for the CDR3: TGTGCCAGTGACGGGGGAGGAGGCTATGGCTACACCTTC. Amino acids: CASDGGGGYGYTF.

This chain links TRBV30 with TRBJ2-3; 14 positions match TRBD2. The CDR3 has 16 amino acids. V lost 2 bases and J lost 4; bases outside the gene matches: 5. Germline lookup yields CDR1 GTSNPN and CDR2 SVGIG (reference sequence). CDR3: CAWSLGLAGDSDTQYF. The CDR3 DNA follows: TGTGCCTGGAGTCTGGGACTAGCGGGAGACTCAGATACGCAGTATTTT.

The J gene is TRBJ2-1, the V gene TRBV7-8; 13 bases line up with TRBD2. The ends lost 6 bases at V and 7 bases at J; junction bases unmatched: 9. In germline, CDR1 is SGHVS, CDR2 FQNEAQ. CDR3 length: 16 amino acids. CDR3 nucleotides: TGTGCCAGCAGTCCGACCGGGACTAGCGGGGTAAATGAGCAGTTCTTC. Translation: CASSPTGTSGVNEQFF.

This rearrangement joins TRBV5-1 to TRBJ2-2; 10 bases align to TRBD1. Trimming removed 7 bases from V and 7 bases from J; junction bases left unmatched: 7. The CDR3 has 14 amino acids. The germline V gene encodes CDR1 SGHRS and CDR2 YFSETQ. In DNA, the CDR3 is TGCGCCAGCGGGAGACAGGGGGCGAACGGGGAGCTGTTTTTT. Translated: CASGRQGANGELFF. The entire variable domain, with the rest obtained from reference TRBV5-1 and TRBJ2-2, is as follows: KAGVTQTPRYLIKTRGQQVTLSCSPISGHRSVSWYQQTPGQGLQFLFEYFSETQRNKGNFPGRFSGRQFSNSRSEMNVSTLELGDSALYLCASGRQGANGELFFGEGSRLTVL.

The CDR3 reads CASSPGTYYEQYF. The CDR3, as DNA: TGCGCCAGCAGCCCCGGGACATACTACGAGCAGTACTTC. The J gene is TRBJ2-7, the V gene TRBV4-1, with a tentative D call TRBD1 (6 bases). This CDR3 is 13 amino acids long. V was pared by 4 bases and J by 3 bases, with 10 bases between. Germline V gives CDR1 MGHRA, CDR2 YSYEKL.

The gene calls are TRBV7-2 and TRBJ2-3; 13 bases align to TRBD2. Germline V gene sequence: CDR1 SGHTA, CDR2 FQGNSA. CDR3 size: 18 residues. Trimming cost V 1 base and J 5 bases; bases outside gene matches: 9. CDR3 protein: CASSLGVLAGGPRDTQYF. The DNA for the CDR3 is TGTGCCAGCAGCTTAGGCGTACTAGCGGGAGGGCCCAGAGATACGCAGTATTTT.

Remarks on this clone: The sample has other DNA sequences that encode this CDR3 too. The J gene is TRBJ2-5, the V gene TRBV5-4, with unresolved D. From germline, CDR1 is SGHNT and CDR2 YYREEE (reference sequence). The CDR3 length is 11 residues. Trimming cost V 3 bases and J 5 bases, with 5 bases left between them. Written as DNA, the CDR3 is TGTGCCAGCAGCTCCGTGGAGACCCAGTACTTC. Residues: CASSSVETQYF. The full variable domain, its missing parts supplied by reference TRBV5-4 and TRBJ2-5, is ETGVTQSPTHLIKTRGQQVTLRCSSQSGHNTVSWYQQALGQGPQFIFQYYREEENGRGNFPPRFSGLQFPNYSSELNVNALELDDSALYLCASSSVETQYFGPGTRLLVL.

This clone appeared a single time. The chain joins TRBV11-2 to TRBJ2-1, with 10 bases fitting TRBD2. The CDR3 loop spans 14 amino acids. J lost 4 bases, V lost 4 bases, and 1 base had no gene match. Germline V CDR1 and CDR2: SGHAT, FQNNGV. CDR3 DNA: TGTGCCAGCAGCTCAGCGGGGGGGTACAATGAGCAGTTCTTC. This sequence encodes CASSSAGGYNEQFF.

The CDR3 sequence is CSVEMGRGELFF. CDR3 DNA sequence: TGCAGCGTGGAAATGGGACGCGGGGAGCTGTTTTTT. The chain carries TRBV29-1 and TRBJ2-2; D may be TRBD1 or TRBD2 (5 bases each). The CDR3 runs 12 residues. Between the trimmed V and J ends, which lost 6 bases and 7 bases, there was a span of 12 bases. Germline V gene sequence: CDR1 SQVTM, CDR2 ANQGSEA.

The chain carries TRBV10-3 and TRBJ2-1; a possible D gene is TRBD1 (6 bases). V lost 6 bases to trimming and J lost 4 bases, with 25 bases between them. Germline V gives CDR1 ENHRY, CDR2 SYGVKD. This CDR3 is 18 amino acids long. The CDR3 region is CAISREGEARVGYNEQFF. The CDR3 bases are TGTGCCATCAGCAGAGAGGGGGAAGCCAGGGTAGGTTACAATGAGCAGTTCTTC.